The source of this T cell receptor beta chain is a study of blood T cells in healthy people across ages. Study results and caveats: Naive T cell percentage and TCR beta diversity correlated strongly. Per million T cells, TCR beta diversity dropped roughly linearly as age increased.

V was pared by 5 bases and J by 4 bases, with 16 bases of the junction left unmatched. The CDR3 extends over 18 amino acids. A sample-barcoded 5' primer and a J-beta primer mix were used in a second PCR of roughly 6 to 11 cycles. Via MiXCR, TCRdb re-called the 5' RACE reads, giving one row per CDR3 protein. The repertoire holds roughly 900,000 distinct CDR3 sequences, with around 28% as singletons. This clonotype has at least ten counts. As yet, its antigen is unknown. The sequencing input was blood. The clonotype comes from a woman of 80 years or more in good health. The chain couples TRBV12-3 or TRBV12-4 to TRBJ2-3; 9 bases map to TRBD2. The CDR3 DNA reads as TGTGCCAGCAGTCCGGGTTTGAGCGGGGGGTGGAGGGCAGATACGCAGTATTTT. Its translation: CASSPGLSGGWRADTQYF.